This TCR beta chain stems from a study of blood T cell repertoires in COVID-19. Across the study: Specimens from acute and convalescent COVID-19 originated in the United States, Italy and Spain. The analysed material was cDNA or gDNA that came from T cells, B-cell-depleted T cells, or PBMCs.

Germline trimming cut 5 bases from V and 5 bases from J; bases unmatched to any gene: 12. The CDR3 loop spans 17 amino acids. Germline assignment: CDR1 WNHNN and CDR2 SYGVQD (reference sequence). Sequenced by immunoSEQ multiplex PCR; TCRdb stores in-frame clones only, minus some. The data contain some 220,000 clones, around four fifths of them singletons. The specimen was peripheral blood. This receptor was identified in a man in his fifties or sixties with acute or convalescent COVID-19. The J gene is TRBJ2-1, the V gene TRBV10-1, with 10 bases identical to TRBD2. The CDR3 region is CASSQGVAGGINNEQFF. Written as DNA, the CDR3 is TGCGCCAGCAGTCAGGGGGTAGCGGGAGGAATAAACAATGAGCAGTTCTTC.